This T cell receptor (beta chain) was identified in a study of T cell repertoires in cytomegalovirus infection. Study summary: Both a matching HLA type and CMV infection were indicated by public TCR beta signatures.

TCRdb reprocessed the reads with MiXCR, giving one entry per CDR3 protein. The sample holds about 300,000 distinct CDR3 sequences, about 26% seen once. V lost 4 bases to trimming and J lost 10 bases, with 17 bases between them. Germline CDR1 SGHTA, CDR2 FQGTGA. CDR3 size: 14 residues. This TCR was sampled from a human donor in good health (CMV status not recorded). Some clones in this sample may be carry-over from other donors' samples. The sequencing input was PBMCs. This sequence joins TRBV7-3 and TRBJ2-1; D may be TRBD2 (6 bases). CDR3 DNA: TGTGCCAGCAGCTCCTGGACTGGGGGGAAAGAGCAGTTCTTC. Translating it yields CASSSWTGGKEQFF.